This T cell receptor beta chain derives from a study of vaccination effects on CD4 cells after COVID-19. Study details: Following the second dose by a median of 72 days, the post-vaccine samples were obtained. Findings and limits, study-wide: Convalescent patients were scarce, and early post-infection timepoints were absent.

Culture proceeded for under twelve days, and CD4+ T cells were then isolated. Participants completed two doses of the BNT162b2 or mRNA-1273 vaccine. Fresh IL-2-containing medium replaced half the medium on days 3 and 7. CDR1 SGHTA and CDR2 FQGNSA come from the germline V gene. The CDR3 runs 15 residues. The V gene lost 5 bases and the J gene lost 1 base, with 11 bases spanning the gap. Profiled with immunoSEQ multiplex PCR; TCRdb holds only in-frame clones, not every one. The data hold about 45,000 clones, with roughly three quarters observed a single time. Comments on this clone: No antigen is known for it.

The sample was CD4+ T cells from PBMCs cultured without peptide, taken after COVID-19 vaccination. The V and J genes are TRBV7-2 and TRBJ1-4, with D maybe TRBD1 (5 bases). This receptor was taken from a human donor who received a COVID-19 vaccine. The CDR3 is CASSPRGGTNEKLFF. CDR3 sequence (DNA): TGTGCCAGCAGCCCAAGGGGAGGAACTAATGAAAAACTGTTTTTT.